The 3 T cell receptor beta chains below were found in one sample sequenced in a study of blood T cell repertoires in COVID-19. Profiling relied on immunoSEQ multiplex PCR, and the TCRdb table lists in-frame clones only, not all of them. The sample comprises approximately 280,000 clones, about nine tenths of which are singletons, and 6.8% rests with the top ten. Material: peripheral blood. The receptors were gathered from a woman in her twenties or thirties with COVID-19, enrolled during active disease.

V and J are TRBV14 and TRBJ2-1; 12 bases are a match to TRBD2. This CDR3 is built from 17 residues. The ends lost 1 base at V and 5 bases at J; junction bases unmatched: 6. The germline CDR1 and CDR2 sequences are SGHDN and FVKESK. The CDR3 nucleotides are TGTGCCAGCAGCCAAGCCGGGCTAGCGGGAGGGAACAATGAGCAGTTCTTC. It is translated as CASSQAGLAGGNNEQFF.

Turning to this clone: Other DNA sequences in the same sample also yield this CDR3. V is TRBV29-1 and J is TRBJ1-1; 7 positions match TRBD1. In germline, CDR1 is SQVTM, CDR2 ANQGSEA. This CDR3 comprises 12 residues. The ends lost 4 bases at V and 4 bases at J; junction bases unmatched: 3. The CDR3 DNA follows: TGCAGCGTTGGACAGGGTGGCACTGAAGCTTTCTTT. Its protein product is CSVGQGGTEAFF. The full variable domain, in which reference TRBV29-1 and TRBJ1-1 provide the parts outside the CDR3, is SAVISQKPSRDICQRGTSLTIQCQVDSQVTMMFWYRQQPGQSLTLIATANQGSEATYESGFVIDKFPISRPNLTFSTLTVSNMSPEDSSIYLCSVGQGGTEAFFGQGTRLTVV.

This clone was seen once. This chain joins TRBV6-2 or TRBV6-3 and TRBJ2-6; no reliable D call. Trimming pared 2 bases from V and 0 bases from J, leaving 11 bases between. Germline values: CDR1 MNHEY, CDR2 SVGEGT. CDR3 length: 17 residues. CDR3 sequence (DNA): TGTGCCAGCAGTTACAGCGATTCGGTCTCTGGGGCCAACGTCCTGACTTTC. It encodes CASSYSDSVSGANVLTF.